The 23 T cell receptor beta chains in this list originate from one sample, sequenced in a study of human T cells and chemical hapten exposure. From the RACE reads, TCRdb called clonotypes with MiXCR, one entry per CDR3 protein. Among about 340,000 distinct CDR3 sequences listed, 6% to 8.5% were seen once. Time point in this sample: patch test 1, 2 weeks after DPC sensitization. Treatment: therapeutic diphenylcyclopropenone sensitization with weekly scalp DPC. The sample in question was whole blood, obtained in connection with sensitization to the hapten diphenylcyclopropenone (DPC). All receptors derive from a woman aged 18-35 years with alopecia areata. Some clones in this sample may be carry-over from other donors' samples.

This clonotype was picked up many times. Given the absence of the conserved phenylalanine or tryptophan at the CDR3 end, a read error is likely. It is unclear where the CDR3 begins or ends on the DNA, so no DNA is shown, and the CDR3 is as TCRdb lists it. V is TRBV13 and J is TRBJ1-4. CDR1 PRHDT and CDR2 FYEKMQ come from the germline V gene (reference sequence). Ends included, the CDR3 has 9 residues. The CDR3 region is CASTQRRTV.

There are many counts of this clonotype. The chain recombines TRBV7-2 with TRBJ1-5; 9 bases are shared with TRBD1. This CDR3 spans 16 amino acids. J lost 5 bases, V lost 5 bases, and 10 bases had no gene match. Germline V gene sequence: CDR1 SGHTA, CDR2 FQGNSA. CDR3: CASSIGTGLRHQPQHF. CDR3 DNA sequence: TGTGCCAGCAGCATAGGGACAGGGCTTAGGCATCAGCCCCAGCATTTT.

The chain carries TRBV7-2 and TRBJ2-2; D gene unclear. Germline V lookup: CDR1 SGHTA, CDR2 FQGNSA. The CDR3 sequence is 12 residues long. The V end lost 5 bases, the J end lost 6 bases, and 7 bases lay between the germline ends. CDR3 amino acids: CASSVQSGELFF. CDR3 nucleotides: TGTGCCAGCAGCGTGCAGTCCGGGGAGCTGTTTTTT.

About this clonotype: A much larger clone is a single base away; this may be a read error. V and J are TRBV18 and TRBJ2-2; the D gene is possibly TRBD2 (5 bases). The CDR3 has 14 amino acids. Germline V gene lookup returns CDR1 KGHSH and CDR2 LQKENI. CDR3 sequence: CASSPETNTGVLFF. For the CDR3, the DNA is TGTGCCAGCTCACCTGAGACGAACACCGGGGTGCTGTTTTTT.

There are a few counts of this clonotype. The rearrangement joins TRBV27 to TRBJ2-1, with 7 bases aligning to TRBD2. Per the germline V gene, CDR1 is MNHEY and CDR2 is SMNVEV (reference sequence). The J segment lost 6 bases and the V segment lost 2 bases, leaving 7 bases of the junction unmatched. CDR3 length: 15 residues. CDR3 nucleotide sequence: TGTGCCAGCAGTTTAATGGGGGAGGGAGGCAATGAGCAGTTCTTC. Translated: CASSLMGEGGNEQFF.

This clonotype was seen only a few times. CDR3 sequence (DNA): TGCAGTGCTAGTGGTGGAGATACGCAGTATTTT. Its protein is CSASGGDTQYF. The chain recombines TRBV20-1 with TRBJ2-3; the D is unclear. Trimming stripped 3 bases from V and 5 bases from J, with 6 bases between. CDR1 DFQATT and CDR2 SNEGSKA come from the germline V gene (reference sequence). There are 11 residues in the CDR3.

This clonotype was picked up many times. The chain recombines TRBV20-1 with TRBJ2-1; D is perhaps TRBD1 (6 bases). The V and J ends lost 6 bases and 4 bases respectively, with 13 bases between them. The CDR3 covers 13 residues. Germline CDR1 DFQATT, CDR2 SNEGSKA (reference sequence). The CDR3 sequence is CSARSDSYNEQFF. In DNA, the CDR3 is TGCAGTGCCAGATCGGACAGTTACAATGAGCAGTTCTTC.

The CDR3 sequence is CASSRRLEQETQYF. DNA for the CDR3: TGTGCCAGCAGCCGCCGACTAGAGCAAGAGACCCAGTACTTC. The V gene is TRBV3-1, the J gene TRBJ2-5; weak D call: TRBD2 (6 bases). This CDR3 is built from 14 residues. The germline CDR1 and CDR2 sequences are LGHDT and YNNKEL (reference sequence). The V end was cut by 4 bases, the J end by 2 bases, with 11 bases between.

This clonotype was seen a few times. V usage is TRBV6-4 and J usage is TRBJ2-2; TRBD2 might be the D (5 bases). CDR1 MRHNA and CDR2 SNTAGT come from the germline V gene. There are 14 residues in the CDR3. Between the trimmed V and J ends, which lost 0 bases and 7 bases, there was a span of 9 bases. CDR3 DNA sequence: TGTGCCAGCAGTGACTCTCTCGAGGGCGGGGAGCTGTTTTTT. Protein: CASSDSLEGGELFF.

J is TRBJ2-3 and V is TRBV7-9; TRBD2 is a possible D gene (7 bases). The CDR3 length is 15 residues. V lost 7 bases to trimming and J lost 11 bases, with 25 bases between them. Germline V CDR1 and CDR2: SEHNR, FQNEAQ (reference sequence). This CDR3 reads CASTSVGGPSSKQYF. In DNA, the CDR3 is TGTGCCAGCACTTCCGTCGGGGGGCCAAGTTCAAAGCAGTATTTT.

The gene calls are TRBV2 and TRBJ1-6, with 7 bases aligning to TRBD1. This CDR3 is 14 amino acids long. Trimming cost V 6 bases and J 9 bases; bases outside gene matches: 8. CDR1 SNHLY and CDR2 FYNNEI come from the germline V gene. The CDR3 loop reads CASSGTGEGSPLHF. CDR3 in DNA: TGTGCCAGCAGCGGAACAGGGGAGGGTTCACCCCTCCACTTT.

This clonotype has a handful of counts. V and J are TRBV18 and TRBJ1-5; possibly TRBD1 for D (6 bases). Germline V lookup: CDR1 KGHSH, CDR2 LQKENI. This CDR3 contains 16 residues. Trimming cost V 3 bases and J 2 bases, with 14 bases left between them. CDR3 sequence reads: CASSPPQGIRNQPQHF. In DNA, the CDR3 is TGTGCCAGCTCACCCCCGCAGGGGATCCGCAATCAGCCCCAGCATTTT. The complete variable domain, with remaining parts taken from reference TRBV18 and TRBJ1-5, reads NAGVMQNPRHLVRRRGQEARLRCSPMKGHSHVYWYRQLPEEGLKFMVYLQKENIIDESGMPKERFSAEFPKEGPSILRIQQVVRGDSAAYFCASSPPQGIRNQPQHFGDGTRLSIL.

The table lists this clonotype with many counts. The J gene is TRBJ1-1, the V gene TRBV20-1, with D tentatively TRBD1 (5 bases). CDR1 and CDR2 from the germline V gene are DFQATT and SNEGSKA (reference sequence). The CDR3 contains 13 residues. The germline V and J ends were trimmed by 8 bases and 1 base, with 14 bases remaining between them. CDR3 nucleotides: TGCAGTTCACGCAGGGCAGAGAACACTGAAGCTTTCTTT. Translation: CSSRRAENTEAFF.

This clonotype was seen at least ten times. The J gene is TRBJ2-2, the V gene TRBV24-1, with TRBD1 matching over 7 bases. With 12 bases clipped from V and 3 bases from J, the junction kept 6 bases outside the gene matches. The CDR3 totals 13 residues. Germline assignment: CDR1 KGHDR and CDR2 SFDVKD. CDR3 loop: CAVRDRDTGELFF. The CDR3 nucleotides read TGTGCCGTCCGGGACAGAGACACCGGGGAGCTGTTTTTT.

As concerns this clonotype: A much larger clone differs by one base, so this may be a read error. The CDR3 loop reads CASSPGLARLDTQYF. CDR3 bases: TGTGCCAGCAGCCCGGGACTAGCGAGACTAGATACGCAGTATTTT. V gene TRBV7-2 combines with J gene TRBJ2-3; 10 positions match TRBD2. This CDR3 spans 15 amino acids. Germline V gene data show CDR1 as SGHTA and CDR2 as FQGNSA. The V gene end was trimmed by 5 bases and the J gene end by 5 bases; junction bases not matched to a gene: 7.

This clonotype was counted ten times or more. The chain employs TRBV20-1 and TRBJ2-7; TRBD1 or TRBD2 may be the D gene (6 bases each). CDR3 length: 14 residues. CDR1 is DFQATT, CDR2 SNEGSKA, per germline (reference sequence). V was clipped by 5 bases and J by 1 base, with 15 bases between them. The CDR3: CSAGKGGGSYEQYF. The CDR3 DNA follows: TGCAGTGCTGGGAAGGGGGGCGGATCCTACGAGCAGTACTTC.

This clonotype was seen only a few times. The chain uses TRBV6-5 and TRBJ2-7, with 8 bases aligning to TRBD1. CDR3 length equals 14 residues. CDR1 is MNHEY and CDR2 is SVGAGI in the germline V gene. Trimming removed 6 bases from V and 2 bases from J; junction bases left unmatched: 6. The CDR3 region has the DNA TGTGCCAGCAGAAGGACAGGGTTGACCTACGAGCAGTACTTC. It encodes CASRRTGLTYEQYF.

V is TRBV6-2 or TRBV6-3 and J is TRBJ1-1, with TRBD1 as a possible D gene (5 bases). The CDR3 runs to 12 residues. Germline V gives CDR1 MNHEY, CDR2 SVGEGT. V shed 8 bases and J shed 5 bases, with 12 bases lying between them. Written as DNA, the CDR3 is TGTGCCAGCGGGCTCAGGGTTACTGAAGCTTTCTTT. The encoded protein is CASGLRVTEAFF.

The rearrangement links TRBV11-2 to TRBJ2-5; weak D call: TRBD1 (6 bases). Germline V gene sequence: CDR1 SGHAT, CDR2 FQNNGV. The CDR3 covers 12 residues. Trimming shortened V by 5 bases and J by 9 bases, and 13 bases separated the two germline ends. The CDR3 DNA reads TGTGCCAGCAGCCACCCCGAGGGGGCCCAGTACTTC. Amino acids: CASSHPEGAQYF.

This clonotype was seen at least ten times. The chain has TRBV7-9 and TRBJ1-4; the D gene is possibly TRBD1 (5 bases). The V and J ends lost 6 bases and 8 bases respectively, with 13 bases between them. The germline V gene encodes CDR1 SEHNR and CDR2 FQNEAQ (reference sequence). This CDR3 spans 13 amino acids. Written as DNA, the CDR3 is TGTGCCAGCAGGGCCGGGGGGACGGAAAAACTGTTTTTT. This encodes CASRAGGTEKLFF.

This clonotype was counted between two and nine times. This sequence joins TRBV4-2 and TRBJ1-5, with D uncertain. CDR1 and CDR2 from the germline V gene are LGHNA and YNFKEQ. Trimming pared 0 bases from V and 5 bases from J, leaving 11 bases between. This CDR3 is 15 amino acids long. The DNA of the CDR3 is TGTGCCAGCAGCCAAGATAGTGGCGGCGATCAGCCCCAGCATTTT. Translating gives CASSQDSGGDQPQHF.

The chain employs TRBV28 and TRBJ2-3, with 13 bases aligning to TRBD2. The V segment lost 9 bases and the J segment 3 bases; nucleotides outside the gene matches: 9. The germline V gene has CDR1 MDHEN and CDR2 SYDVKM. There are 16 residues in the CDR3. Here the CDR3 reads CASSFTSGGATDTQYF. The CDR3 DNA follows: TGTGCCAGTTCTTTTACTAGCGGGGGGGCGACAGATACGCAGTATTTT.

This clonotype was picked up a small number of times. This CDR3 is CASSLEGRSTEAFF. The CDR3 DNA follows: TGTGCCAGCAGCTTAGAGGGGCGCAGCACTGAAGCTTTCTTT. The rearrangement uses TRBV7-8 and TRBJ1-1, with TRBD1 as a possible D gene (5 bases). The CDR3 is made up of 14 amino acids. Germline-derived CDR1 and CDR2 are SGHVS and FQNEAQ. V gave up 1 base and J gave up 4 bases, with 10 bases separating them.